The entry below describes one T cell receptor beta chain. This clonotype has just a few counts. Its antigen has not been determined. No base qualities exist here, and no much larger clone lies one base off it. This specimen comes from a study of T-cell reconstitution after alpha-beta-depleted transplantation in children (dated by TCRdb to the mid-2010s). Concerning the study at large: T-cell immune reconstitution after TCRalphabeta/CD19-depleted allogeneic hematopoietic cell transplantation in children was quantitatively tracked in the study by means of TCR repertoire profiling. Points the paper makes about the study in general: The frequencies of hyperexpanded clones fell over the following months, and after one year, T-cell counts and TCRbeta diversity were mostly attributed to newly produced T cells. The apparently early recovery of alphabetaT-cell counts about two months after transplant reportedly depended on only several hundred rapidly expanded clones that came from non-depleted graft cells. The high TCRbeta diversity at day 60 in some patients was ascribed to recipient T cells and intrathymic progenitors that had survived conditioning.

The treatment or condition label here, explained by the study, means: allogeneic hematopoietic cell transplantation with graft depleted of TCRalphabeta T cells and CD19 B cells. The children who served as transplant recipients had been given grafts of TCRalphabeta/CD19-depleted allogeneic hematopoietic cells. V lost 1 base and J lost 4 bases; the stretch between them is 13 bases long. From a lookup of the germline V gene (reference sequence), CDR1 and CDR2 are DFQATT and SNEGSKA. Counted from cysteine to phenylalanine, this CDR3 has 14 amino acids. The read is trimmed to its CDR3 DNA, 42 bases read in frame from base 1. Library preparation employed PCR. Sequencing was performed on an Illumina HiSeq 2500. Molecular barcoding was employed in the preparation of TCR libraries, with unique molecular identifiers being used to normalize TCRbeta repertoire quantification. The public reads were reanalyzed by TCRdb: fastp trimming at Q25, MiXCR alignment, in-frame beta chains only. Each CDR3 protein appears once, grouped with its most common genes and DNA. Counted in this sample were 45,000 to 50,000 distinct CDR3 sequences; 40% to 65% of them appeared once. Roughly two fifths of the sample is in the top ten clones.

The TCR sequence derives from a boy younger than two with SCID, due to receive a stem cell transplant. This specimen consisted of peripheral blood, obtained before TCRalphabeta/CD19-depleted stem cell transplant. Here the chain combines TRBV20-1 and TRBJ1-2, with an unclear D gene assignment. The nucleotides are TGCAGTGCTAGAGTACACCAGACCCGCTATGGCTACACCTTC. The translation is CSARVHQTRYGYTF.